These 20 T cell receptor beta chains were sequenced from one sample in a study of identical twins (dated by TCRdb to the mid-2010s). The method was 5' RACE. TCRdb shows the sequencer as Illumina HiSeq 2000. Using fastp trimming at Q25 and MiXCR clonotype assembly, TCRdb reanalyzed the public sequencing data and kept in-frame beta chains. When rows share a CDR3 protein, they turn into one entry using the most common DNA and genes. In all, the sample holds some 600,000 distinct CDR3 sequences, and roughly 7.1% of those were seen once. About 1.5% of the sample rests with the top ten. This sample also belongs to another study, concerning yellow fever vaccine responses in identical twins.

Sequenced sample: PBMCs. The receptor source for this set is a woman in her late teens or twenties in good health.

This clonotype has just a few counts. The rearrangement joins TRBV29-1 to TRBJ2-7, with D unresolved. CDR3 length equals 12 residues. Germline V lookup: CDR1 SQVTM, CDR2 ANQGSEA. The ends were cut back, 1 base at V and 2 bases at J, with 6 bases in the middle. The CDR3 reads CSVEGDAYEQYF. CDR3 in DNA: TGCAGCGTTGAAGGAGATGCCTACGAGCAGTACTTC.

This clonotype appeared many times. The chain joins TRBV25-1 to TRBJ2-2; 11 nucleotides agree with TRBD1. Germline V CDR1 and CDR2: MGHDK, SYGVNS. The V and J ends lost 6 bases and 2 bases, in that order; junction bases with no gene match: 14. The CDR3 sequence is 19 residues long. The CDR3 DNA is TGTGCCAGCAGCCTGGACAGGGGGCCACATCCATCCAACACCGGGGAGCTGTTTTTT. Translated: CASSLDRGPHPSNTGELFF.

This clonotype was seen more than once but under ten times. V is TRBV3-1 and J is TRBJ2-1, with D unresolved. Deletions cut 2 bases from V and 6 bases from J, with 14 bases between. Germline CDR1 LGHDT, CDR2 YNNKEL (reference sequence). This CDR3 region has 15 residues. CDR3 loop: CASSQLAIALNEQFF. The CDR3 DNA reads as TGTGCCAGCAGCCAATTAGCCATAGCTCTCAATGAGCAGTTCTTC.

J is TRBJ2-3 and V is TRBV19; no clear D gene. The germline CDR1 and CDR2 sequences are LNHDA and SQIVND (reference sequence). V dropped 7 bases and J dropped 4 bases, with 9 bases sitting between them. There are 12 residues in the CDR3. Here the CDR3 reads CASKGTPDTQYF. CDR3 bases: TGTGCCAGTAAAGGTACACCAGATACGCAGTATTTT.

This clonotype was seen a handful of times. The chain has TRBV20-1 and TRBJ2-1; 8 nucleotides agree with TRBD1. The V gene's germline CDR1 is DFQATT and CDR2 SNEGSKA (reference sequence). V trimming: 5 bases; J trimming: 9 bases; junction bases outside the gene matches: 9. This CDR3 is 13 amino acids long. The CDR3 here is CSAPRTGSPEQFF. For the CDR3, the DNA is TGCAGTGCTCCTAGGACAGGGAGTCCTGAGCAGTTCTTC.

The gene calls are TRBV10-3 and TRBJ1-1; D may be TRBD1 (5 bases). This CDR3 contains 18 residues. Germline V gene data show CDR1 as ENHRY and CDR2 as SYGVKD. The germline V and J ends were trimmed by 4 bases and 2 bases, with 23 bases remaining between them. The CDR3 nucleotides are TGTGCCATCAGTGTTATGGCGCTACAGGTTTTTCCAAACACTGAAGCTTTCTTT. This codes for CAISVMALQVFPNTEAFF.

This clonotype was detected only a few times. This chain links TRBV7-8 with TRBJ2-5; D could derive from TRBD1 or TRBD2 (5 bases each). CDR3 length: 16 amino acids. V was cut by 1 base and J by 1 base, with 13 bases left in between. Germline CDR1 reads SGHVS; CDR2 reads FQNEAQ. The CDR3 region is CASSLVVGVRQETQYF. The CDR3 DNA reads TGTGCCAGCAGCTTAGTGGTGGGGGTTCGCCAAGAGACCCAGTACTTC. Full variable domain (missing parts from reference TRBV7-8 and TRBJ2-5): GAGVSQSPRYKVAKRGQDVALRCDPISGHVSLFWYQQALGQGPEFLTYFQNEAQLDKSGLPSDRFFAERPEGSVSTLKIQRTQQEDSAVYLCASSLVVGVRQETQYFGPGTRLLVL.

This clonotype was seen at least ten times. This sequence joins TRBV7-9 and TRBJ1-2; no clear D gene. The CDR3 covers 15 residues. Germline CDR1 and CDR2: SEHNR and FQNEAQ (reference sequence). Trimming stripped 6 bases from V and 0 bases from J, with 14 bases between. The CDR3 DNA follows: TGTGCCAGCAGTTTTCTAGAAGACGCTAACTATGGCTACACCTTC. This sequence encodes CASSFLEDANYGYTF.

The CDR3 loop reads CASSRDREAGANVLTF. The CDR3 DNA is TGTGCCAGCAGCCGCGACAGGGAAGCCGGGGCCAACGTCCTGACTTTC. The chain uses TRBV6-1 and TRBJ2-6; 7 nucleotides agree with TRBD1. The germline gives CDR1 MNHNS, CDR2 SASEGT. The ends lost 6 bases at V and 4 bases at J; junction bases unmatched: 9. This CDR3 contains 16 residues.

This clonotype has more than one count but fewer than ten. The rearrangement joins TRBV10-3 to TRBJ2-1, with 9 bases fitting TRBD2. The germline V gene encodes CDR1 ENHRY and CDR2 SYGVKD. The ends lost 4 bases at V and 6 bases at J; junction bases unmatched: 10. The CDR3 runs to 16 residues. CDR3 sequence: CAISVLAGGSGNEQFF. The DNA of the CDR3 is TGTGCCATCAGTGTACTAGCGGGTGGGTCCGGCAATGAGCAGTTCTTC.

This clonotype has just a few counts. This sequence joins TRBV5-1 and TRBJ1-4, with 9 bases lining up with TRBD1. The V and J ends lost 4 bases and 5 bases, in that order; junction bases with no gene match: 21. The CDR3 covers 20 residues. From germline, CDR1 is SGHRS and CDR2 YFSETQ. The CDR3 nucleotides read TGCGCCAGCAGCATGACCGGGACAGGGATTTTTCCGACTTTAAATGAAAAACTGTTTTTT. Amino acids: CASSMTGTGIFPTLNEKLFF.

This clonotype was counted only a few times. The chain combines TRBV20-1 with TRBJ1-2; D perhaps matches TRBD1 (6 bases). Trimming shortened V by 6 bases and J by 4 bases, and 18 bases separated the two germline ends. Germline values: CDR1 DFQATT, CDR2 SNEGSKA (reference sequence). The length of the CDR3 is 14 residues. CDR3 bases: TGCAGTGCCAGTAATCGGGGGGCAAGCTATGGCTACACCTTC. It yields the protein CSASNRGASYGYTF.

The V and J genes are TRBV12-3 or TRBV12-4 and TRBJ2-1; TRBD2 matches 11 bases. The V and J ends lost 3 bases and 6 bases, in that order; junction bases with no gene match: 4. The CDR3 is 15 amino acids. The CDR3 here is CASSFALAGVNEQFF. The CDR3 DNA reads TGTGCCAGCAGTTTTGCACTAGCGGGAGTCAATGAGCAGTTCTTC.

This clonotype turned up a few times. The chain has TRBV28 and TRBJ2-6; weak D call: TRBD2 (6 bases). Trimming pared 8 bases from V and 0 bases from J, leaving 11 bases between. In germline, CDR1 is MDHEN, CDR2 SYDVKM. CDR3 size: 15 residues. CDR3 protein: CASQAGLSGANVLTF. CDR3 bases: TGTGCCAGCCAGGCGGGACTCTCTGGGGCCAACGTCCTGACTTTC. The whole variable domain, filled in from reference TRBV28 and TRBJ2-6, reads DVKVTQSSRYLVKRTGEKVFLECVQDMDHENMFWYRQDPGLGLRLIYFSYDVKMKEKGDIPEGYSVSREKKERFSLILESASTNQTSMYLCASQAGLSGANVLTFGAGSRLTVL.

This clonotype was counted between two and nine times. The CDR3: CASSQENGAGYTF. The DNA of the CDR3 is TGCGCCAGCAGCCAAGAAAACGGGGCCGGCTACACCTTC. This chain uses TRBV4-1 with TRBJ1-2, with TRBD1 as a possible D gene (5 bases). V was shortened by 0 bases and J by 8 bases, with 10 bases between the two germline ends. Germline lookup yields CDR1 MGHRA and CDR2 YSYEKL. This CDR3 spans 13 amino acids.

This clonotype was seen more than once but under ten times. This chain links TRBV11-3 with TRBJ2-1, with a weak D call TRBD1 (5 bases). CDR1 and CDR2 from the germline V gene are SGHNT and YENEEA. Trimming removed 2 bases at V and 10 bases at J, with 15 bases between. The CDR3 sequence is 14 residues long. CDR3 amino acids: CASSLLDIPWEQFF. The CDR3 DNA reads TGTGCCAGCAGCTTATTGGACATTCCCTGGGAGCAGTTCTTC.

In this sample, this clonotype turned up many times. The chain has TRBV11-2 and TRBJ1-1; maybe TRBD1 (5 bases). The CDR3 runs 14 residues. V was pared by 1 base and J by 2 bases, with 8 bases between. Germline V gene sequence: CDR1 SGHAT, CDR2 FQNNGV. Here the CDR3 reads CASSLVGDNTEAFF. CDR3 nucleotide sequence: TGTGCCAGCAGCTTAGTAGGGGACAACACTGAAGCTTTCTTT.

This clonotype occurred a few times. The chain combines TRBV6-4 with TRBJ1-2, with D unresolved. This CDR3 has 11 residues. The germline V and J ends were trimmed by 6 bases and 7 bases, with 9 bases remaining between them. Germline V gives CDR1 MRHNA, CDR2 SNTAGT. The DNA of the CDR3 is TGTGCCAGCAGGGATTTATTTGGCTACACCTTC. Translated: CASRDLFGYTF.

This clonotype was recorded a few times. The CDR3 here is CASSLSLRGNQPQHF. In DNA, the CDR3 is TGTGCCAGCAGTTTAAGTCTTAGGGGCAATCAGCCCCAGCATTTT. The chain recombines TRBV28 with TRBJ1-5; D is uncertain. Germline V gene data show CDR1 as MDHEN and CDR2 as SYDVKM. CDR3 length equals 15 residues. V was trimmed by 2 bases and J by 2 bases, leaving 10 bases between them.

This clonotype occurred a few times. V is TRBV20-1 and J is TRBJ2-3; TRBD1 or TRBD2 may be the D gene (5 bases each). Trimming cost V 5 bases and J 2 bases, with 14 bases left between them. The CDR3 is 14 residues long. The germline V gene encodes CDR1 DFQATT and CDR2 SNEGSKA (reference sequence). The CDR3 loop is CSAWAKGPTDTQYF. Written as DNA, the CDR3 is TGCAGTGCTTGGGCAAAGGGACCCACAGATACGCAGTATTTT.